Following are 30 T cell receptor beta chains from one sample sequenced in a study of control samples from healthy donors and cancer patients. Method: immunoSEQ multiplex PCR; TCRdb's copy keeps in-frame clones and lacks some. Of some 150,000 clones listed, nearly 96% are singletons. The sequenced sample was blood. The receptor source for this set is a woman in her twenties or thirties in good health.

The CDR3 here is CASSQEPGLAGGPYGANVLTF. CDR3 in DNA: TGCGCCAGCAGCCAAGAACCGGGACTAGCGGGAGGGCCGTATGGGGCCAACGTCCTGACTTTC. V usage is TRBV4-1 and J usage is TRBJ2-6, with 16 bases aligning to TRBD2. Germline V gene data show CDR1 as MGHRA and CDR2 as YSYEKL. Unmatched junction bases numbered 8, after V lost 0 bases and J lost 3 bases. The CDR3 sequence is 21 residues long.

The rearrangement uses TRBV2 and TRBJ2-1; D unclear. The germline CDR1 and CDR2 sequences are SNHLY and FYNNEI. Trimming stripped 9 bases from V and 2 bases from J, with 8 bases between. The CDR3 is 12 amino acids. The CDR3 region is CASKRPYNEQFF. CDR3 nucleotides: TGTGCCAGTAAAAGGCCCTACAATGAGCAGTTCTTC.

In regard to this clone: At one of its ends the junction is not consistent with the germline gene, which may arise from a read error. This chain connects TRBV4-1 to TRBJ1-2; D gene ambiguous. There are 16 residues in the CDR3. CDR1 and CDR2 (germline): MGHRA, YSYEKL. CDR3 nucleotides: TGCGCCAGCAGCCAAGATTTAAGGCCGGCTTCCTATGGCTATACCTTC. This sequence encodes CASSQDLRPASYGYTF.

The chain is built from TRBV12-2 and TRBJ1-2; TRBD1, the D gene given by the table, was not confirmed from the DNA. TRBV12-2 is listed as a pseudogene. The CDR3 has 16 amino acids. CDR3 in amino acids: CASRLAGQGLDYGYTF. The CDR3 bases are TGTGCAAGTCGCTTAGCCGGACAGGGTTTAGACTATGGCTACACCTTC.

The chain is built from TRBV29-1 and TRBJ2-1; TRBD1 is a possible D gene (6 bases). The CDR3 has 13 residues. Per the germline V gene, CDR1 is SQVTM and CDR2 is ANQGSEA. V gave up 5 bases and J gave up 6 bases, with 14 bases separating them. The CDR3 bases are TGCAGCGTTTACCCCGGACAGTTCAATGAGCAGTTCTTC. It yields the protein CSVYPGQFNEQFF.

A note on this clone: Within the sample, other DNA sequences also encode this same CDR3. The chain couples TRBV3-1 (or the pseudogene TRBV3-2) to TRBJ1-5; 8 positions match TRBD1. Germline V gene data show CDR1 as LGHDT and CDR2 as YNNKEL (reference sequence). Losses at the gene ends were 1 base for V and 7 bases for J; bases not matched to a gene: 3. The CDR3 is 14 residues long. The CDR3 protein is CASSQGQGRQPQHF. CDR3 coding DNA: TGTGCCAGCAGCCAAGGACAGGGGAGACAGCCCCAGCATTTT.

As DNA, the CDR3 is TGTGCCAGCAGTTCTACAGTTCCCTACGAGCAGTACTTC. Encoded protein: CASSSTVPYEQYF. The V call is TRBV28, the J call TRBJ2-7; D unresolved. V was clipped by 4 bases and J by 2 bases, with 9 bases between them. The CDR3 has 13 residues. Germline lookup yields CDR1 MDHEN and CDR2 SYDVKM.

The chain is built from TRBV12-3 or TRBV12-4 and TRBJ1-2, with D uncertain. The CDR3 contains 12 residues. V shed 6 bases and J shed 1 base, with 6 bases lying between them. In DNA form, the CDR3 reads TGTGCCAGCAGATACCGTAACTATGGCTACACCTTC. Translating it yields CASRYRNYGYTF.

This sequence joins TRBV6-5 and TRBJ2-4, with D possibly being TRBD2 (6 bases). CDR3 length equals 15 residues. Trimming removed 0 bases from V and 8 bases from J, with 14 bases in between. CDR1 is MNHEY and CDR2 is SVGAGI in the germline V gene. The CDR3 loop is CASSYSGQEGDIQYF. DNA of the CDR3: TGTGCCAGCAGTTACTCGGGCCAGGAGGGAGACATTCAGTACTTC.

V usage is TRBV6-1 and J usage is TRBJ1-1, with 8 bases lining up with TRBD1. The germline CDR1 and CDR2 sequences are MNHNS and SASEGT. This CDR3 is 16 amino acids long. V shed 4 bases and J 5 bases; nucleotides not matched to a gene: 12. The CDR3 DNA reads TGTGCCAGCAGTGCGTTTCCTCAGGGGGCAGGTACTGAAGCTTTCTTT. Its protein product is CASSAFPQGAGTEAFF.

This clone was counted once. CDR3 in amino acids: CATSDGAGGYYEQFF. CDR3 bases: TGTGCCACCAGTGATGGGGCGGGGGGGTACTATGAGCAGTTCTTC. The rearrangement uses TRBV24-1 and TRBJ2-1, with 9 nucleotides matching TRBD2. The germline CDR1 and CDR2 sequences are KGHDR and SFDVKD. J gave up 8 bases and V 3 bases, and 7 bases lay outside the gene matches. This CDR3 is 15 amino acids long.

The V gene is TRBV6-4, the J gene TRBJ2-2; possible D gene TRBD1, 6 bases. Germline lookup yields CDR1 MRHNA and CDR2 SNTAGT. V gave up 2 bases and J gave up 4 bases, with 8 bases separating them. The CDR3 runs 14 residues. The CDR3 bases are TGTGCCAGCAGTGACAGGGGGAGCACCGGGGAGCTGTTTTTT. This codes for CASSDRGSTGELFF.

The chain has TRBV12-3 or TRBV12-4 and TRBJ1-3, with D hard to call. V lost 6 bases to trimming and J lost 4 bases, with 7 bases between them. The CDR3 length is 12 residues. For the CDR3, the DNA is TGTGCCAGCAGGAATGTGGGAAACACCATATATTTT. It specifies CASRNVGNTIYF.

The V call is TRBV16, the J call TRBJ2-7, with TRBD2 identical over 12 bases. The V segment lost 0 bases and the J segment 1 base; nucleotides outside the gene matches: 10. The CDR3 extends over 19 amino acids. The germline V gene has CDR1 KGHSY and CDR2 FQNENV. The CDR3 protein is CASSQSPFTTSGGSYEQYF. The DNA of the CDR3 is TGTGCCAGCAGCCAATCACCTTTTACGACTAGCGGGGGTTCCTACGAGCAGTACTTC.

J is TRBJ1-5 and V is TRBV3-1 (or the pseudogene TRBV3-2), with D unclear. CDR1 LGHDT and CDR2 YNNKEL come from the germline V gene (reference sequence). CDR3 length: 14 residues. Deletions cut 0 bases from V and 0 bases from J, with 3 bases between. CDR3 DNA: TGTGCCAGCAGCCAAGATCCTAGCAATCAGCCCCAGCATTTT. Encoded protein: CASSQDPSNQPQHF.

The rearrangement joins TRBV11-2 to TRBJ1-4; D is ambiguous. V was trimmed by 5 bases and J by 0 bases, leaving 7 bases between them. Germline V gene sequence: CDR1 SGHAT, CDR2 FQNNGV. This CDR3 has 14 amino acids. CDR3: CASSRETTNEKLFF. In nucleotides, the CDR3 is TGTGCCAGCAGCCGAGAAACAACTAATGAAAAACTGTTTTTT.

The CDR3 here is CSAKNTEAFF. The DNA for the CDR3 is TGCAGTGCGAAGAACACTGAAGCTTTCTTT. This sequence joins TRBV20-1 and TRBJ1-1; D remains unclear. Trimming stripped 6 bases from V and 1 base from J, with 3 bases between. CDR3 length equals 10 residues. In germline, CDR1 is DFQATT, CDR2 SNEGSKA (reference sequence).

CDR3 protein: CASRQGQGIGSPLHF. The CDR3 DNA reads TGTGCCAGCAGGCAGGGACAGGGAATAGGTTCACCCCTCCACTTT. The chain carries TRBV28 and TRBJ1-6; 9 nucleotides agree with TRBD1. The trim removed 6 bases at V and 9 bases at J, leaving 9 bases unmatched. The CDR3 spans 15 residues. Germline CDR1 MDHEN, CDR2 SYDVKM.

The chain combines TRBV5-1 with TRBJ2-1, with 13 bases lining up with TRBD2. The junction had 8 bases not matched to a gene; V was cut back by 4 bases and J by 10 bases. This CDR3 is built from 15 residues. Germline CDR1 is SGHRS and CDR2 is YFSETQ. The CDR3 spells CASSRGTSGIREQFF. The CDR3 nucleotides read TGCGCCAGCAGCCGAGGGACTAGCGGGATCCGCGAGCAGTTCTTC.

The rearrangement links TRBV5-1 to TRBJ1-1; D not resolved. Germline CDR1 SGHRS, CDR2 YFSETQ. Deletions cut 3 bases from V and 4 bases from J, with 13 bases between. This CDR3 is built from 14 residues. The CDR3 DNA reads TGCGCCAGCAGCTGGAGGGCAGGAGGCACTGAAGCTTTCTTT. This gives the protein CASSWRAGGTEAFF.

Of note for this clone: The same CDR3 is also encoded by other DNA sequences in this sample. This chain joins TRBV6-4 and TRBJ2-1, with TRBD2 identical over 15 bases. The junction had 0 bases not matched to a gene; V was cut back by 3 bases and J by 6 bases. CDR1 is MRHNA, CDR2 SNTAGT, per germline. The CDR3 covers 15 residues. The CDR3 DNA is TGTGCCAGCAGTGAGGGACTAGCGGGAGGCAATGAGCAGTTCTTC. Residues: CASSEGLAGGNEQFF.

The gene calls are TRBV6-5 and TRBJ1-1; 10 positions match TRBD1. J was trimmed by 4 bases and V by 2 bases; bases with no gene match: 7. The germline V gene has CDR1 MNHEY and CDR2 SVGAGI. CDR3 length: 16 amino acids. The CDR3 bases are TGTGCCAGCAGTTACCCAGACAGGGGGCCGGGCACTGAAGCTTTCTTT. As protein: CASSYPDRGPGTEAFF.

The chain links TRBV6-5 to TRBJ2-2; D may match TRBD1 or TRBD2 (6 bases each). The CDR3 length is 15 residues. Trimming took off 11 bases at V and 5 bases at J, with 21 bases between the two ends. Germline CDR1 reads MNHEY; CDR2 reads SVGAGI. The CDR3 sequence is CAGTEGGVGTGELFF. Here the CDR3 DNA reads TGTGCCGGTACAGAGGGGGGTGTCGGGACCGGGGAGCTGTTTTTT.

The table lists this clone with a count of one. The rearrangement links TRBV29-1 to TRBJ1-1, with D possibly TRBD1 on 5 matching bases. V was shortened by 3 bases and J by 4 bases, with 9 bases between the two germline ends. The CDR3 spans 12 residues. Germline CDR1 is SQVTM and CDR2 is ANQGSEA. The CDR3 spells CSVDRVGTEAFF. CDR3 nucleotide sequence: TGCAGCGTTGACAGGGTGGGCACTGAAGCTTTCTTT.

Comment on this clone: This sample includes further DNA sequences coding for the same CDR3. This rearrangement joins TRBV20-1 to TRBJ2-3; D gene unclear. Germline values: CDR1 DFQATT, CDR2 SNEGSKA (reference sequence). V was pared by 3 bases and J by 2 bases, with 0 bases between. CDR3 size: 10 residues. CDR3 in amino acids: CSASTDTQYF. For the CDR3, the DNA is TGCAGTGCTAGCACAGATACGCAGTATTTT.

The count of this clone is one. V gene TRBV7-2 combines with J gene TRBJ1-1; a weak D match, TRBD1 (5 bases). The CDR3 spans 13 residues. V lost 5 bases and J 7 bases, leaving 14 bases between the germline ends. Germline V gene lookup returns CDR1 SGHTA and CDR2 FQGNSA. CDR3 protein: CASSPRTGIEAFF. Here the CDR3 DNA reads TGTGCCAGCAGCCCCCGTACAGGAATTGAAGCTTTCTTT.

CDR3 DNA sequence: TGTGCCATCGGCAGGGGGCCCAATGAAAAACTGTTTTTT. Amino acids: CAIGRGPNEKLFF. The chain has TRBV10-3 and TRBJ1-4; 8 bases line up with TRBD1. CDR1 is ENHRY, CDR2 SYGVKD, per germline. V shed 8 bases and J 5 bases; nucleotides not matched to a gene: 4. The CDR3 sequence is 13 residues long.

CDR3 amino acids: CASSALSGTGLGGTQYF. CDR3 sequence (DNA): TGTGCCAGCAGCGCACTGTCGGGGACAGGGCTGGGAGGGACCCAGTACTTC. The J gene is TRBJ2-5, the V gene TRBV28; 9 bases align to TRBD1. Germline CDR1 reads MDHEN; CDR2 reads SYDVKM. V was clipped by 6 bases and J by 7 bases; unmatched bases: 18. There are 17 residues in the CDR3.

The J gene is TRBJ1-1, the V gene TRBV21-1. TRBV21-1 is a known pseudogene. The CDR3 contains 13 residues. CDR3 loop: CASNQGGAAEAFF. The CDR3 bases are TGTGCCAGCAACCAAGGGGGGGCGGCTGAAGCTTTCTTT.

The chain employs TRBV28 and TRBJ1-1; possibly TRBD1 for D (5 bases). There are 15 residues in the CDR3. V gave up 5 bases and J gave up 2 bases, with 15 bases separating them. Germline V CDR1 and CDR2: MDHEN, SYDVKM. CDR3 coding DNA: TGTGCCAGCAGTCCCCAGGGCCTTGGAAACACTGAAGCTTTCTTT. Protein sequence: CASSPQGLGNTEAFF. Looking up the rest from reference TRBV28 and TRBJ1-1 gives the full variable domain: DVKVTQSSRYLVKRTGEKVFLECVQDMDHENMFWYRQDPGLGLRLIYFSYDVKMKEKGDIPEGYSVSREKKERFSLILESASTNQTSMYLCASSPQGLGNTEAFFGQGTRLTVV.